This T cell receptor beta chain came from a study of CD8+CD57+ T cells in acquired aplastic anemia (dated by TCRdb to 2017 to 2018). As for the study more broadly: Extracted DNA from sorted CD4+ and CD8+ cells averaged around 3.4 ug, ranging from roughly 0.17 to 27.4 ug. CD8+CD57+ expansion was defined as a frequency above the mean frequency observed in healthy subjects.

The table lists this clonotype with many counts. This clone's antigen is unknown. It has no much larger one-base neighbor in the sample; base qualities were not kept. Broader findings and caveats from the paper: About 29 CD8+ CDR3 sequences were found to be shared between patients and controls, but these sequences appeared to be highly expressed in patients and within the immunodominant clones of the patients. Between patients and healthy controls, no significant difference in CD8+ Simpson's diversity was found (P=0.060).

Genomic DNA was used as template for profiling of TCR beta VDJ combinations and CDR3 sequences. An Illumina HiSeq 2000 was the platform used for TCR repertoire sequencing. The study's processing was this. TRBV/TRBJ rearrangement plots, CDR3 size and DJ length profiles, and Simpson's diversity index were used to evaluate the repertoires. The immunodominant clone was defined as the most abundant DNA sequence in deep sequencing data. CDR3 amino acid sequences were screened for sharing across subjects and were compared with published repertoires and the VDJdb database. Using fastp trimming at Q25 and MiXCR clonotype assembly, TCRdb reanalyzed the public sequencing data and kept in-frame beta chains. Duplicate CDR3 protein sequences are folded into a single record with the most common DNA and genes. TCRdb, not the original authors, processed these V and J calls. This sample is represented by 75,000 to 80,000 distinct CDR3 sequences; 60% to 75% of them were singletons. In total, the top ten clones hold roughly 80% of the sample.

The patients picked for sequencing were ones in whom flow cytometry had shown an expansion of CD8+CD57+ cells. Every patient had a diagnosis of severe acquired aplastic anemia based on International Study of Aplastic Anemia and Agranulocytosis and Camitta criteria. No patient had received any therapy when blood was sampled. TCR repertoires of sorted CD4+ and CD8+ blood T cells from severe aplastic anemia patients and healthy subjects were deep-sequenced in the study. Patients were enrolled in the USA under clinicaltrials.gov protocols 00001620, 01623167, 00001397, 00071045, 00081523 and 00961064. Ficoll-Paque density gradient centrifugation was used to isolate peripheral blood mononuclear cells. CD4+ and CD8+ T cells were sorted by FACS or magnetic beads before DNA extraction. Sequenced sample: sorted CD4+, CD8+, or CD8+CD57+ T cells (not recorded which) from PBMCs. The sequence was collected from a human donor with aplastic anemia.

The nucleotide sequence reads as follows: TGTGCCAGCAGCTCCAGAGACAGCATGAACACTGAAGCTTTCTTT. It translates to CASSSRDSMNTEAFF. This chain joins TRBV11-3 to TRBJ1-1; TRBD1 might be the D gene, on 5 matching bases. V and J are truncated by 4 bases and 0 bases respectively, leaving an intervening sequence of 12 bases. The CDR3, cysteine through phenylalanine, is 15 amino acids long. The CDR3 DNA has 45 bases and is translated from base 1. From a lookup of the germline V gene, CDR1 and CDR2 are SGHNT and YENEEA.